This passage covers 18 T cell receptor beta chains from one sample sequenced in a study of tumor-infiltrating lymphocytes in primary liver carcinoma. The authors took blood RNA from unsorted whole blood and also extracted germline DNA. TCR beta cDNA was made from 400 to 600 ng total RNA with a constant-region primer. Slightly modified ARM-PCR served as the procedure for the TCR beta libraries. These libraries came from three rounds of nested multiplex PCR. It was with TRBV1-TRBV30 forward primers and a C-beta reverse primer that the first two PCR rounds were run, at approximately 9 cycles each. Each CDR3 protein gets one entry after TCRdb re-called the multiplex PCR reads with MiXCR. The sample lists about 300,000 distinct CDR3 sequences, approximately 65% occurring once. Sequencing was performed on peripheral blood. These receptors were taken from a man in his forties with primary liver carcinoma and hepatitis B virus infection.

Note on this clonotype: With a much larger clone just one base away, this may be a read error. The J gene is TRBJ2-1, the V gene TRBV13; possibly TRBD1 or TRBD2 for D (5 bases each). Germline values: CDR1 PRHDT, CDR2 FYEKMQ (reference sequence). The length of the CDR3 is 16 residues. CDR3 DNA: TGTGCCAGCAGCATAGGGGACCTGGGAAGGGGCAATGAGCAGTTCTTC. This translates into CASSIGDLGRGNEQFF.

Turning to this clonotype: Being one base from a much bigger clone, this may be a read error. V and J are TRBV6-5 and TRBJ2-2, with 15 positions matching TRBD2. Per germline, CDR1 MNHEY and CDR2 SVGAGI. After removal of 5 bases from V and 6 bases from J, the junction contained 10 bases not matched to a gene. The CDR3 length is 18 residues. CDR3 sequence (DNA): TGTGCCAGCAGTCGACCCGGACTAGCGGGAGGGGGATCCGGGGAGCTGTTTTTT. Its translation is CASSRPGLAGGGSGELFF.

About this clonotype: Compared with germline, one end of the junction differs, possibly owing to a read error. This sequence joins TRBV5-5 and TRBJ2-7; 7 nucleotides line up with TRBD2. This CDR3 comprises 13 residues. Germline CDR1 is SGHKS and CDR2 is YYEKEE (reference sequence). The CDR3: CVSSSGTNYEQYF. In DNA, the CDR3 is TGTGTCAGCAGCTCCGGGACTAACTACGAGCAGTACTTC.

Concerning this clonotype itself: It may be a read error: a sequence one base away is much more abundant. The CDR3 loop reads CASRNRSTGELFF. The CDR3 DNA follows: TGTGCCAGCAGGAACAGGAGCACCGGGGAGCTGTTTTTT. This chain links TRBV6-2 or TRBV6-3 with TRBJ2-2; possibly TRBD1 for D (5 bases). The V gene's germline CDR1 is MNHEY and CDR2 SVGEGT. There are 13 residues in the CDR3. Trimming removed 6 bases at V and 4 bases at J, with 9 bases between.

In regard to this clonotype: Relative to the germline gene, one junction end is altered; a read error may explain this. The genes are TRBV4-1 and TRBJ1-1, with unresolved D. Looked up from germline, CDR1 is MGHRA and CDR2 is YSYEKL. This CDR3 has 14 amino acids. The CDR3: CASSQEFGLSEACF. The CDR3 coding sequence is TGCGCCAGCAGCCAAGAGTTCGGGTTGTCTGAAGCTTGCTTT.

As to this clonotype: The junction does not match germline at one end; this may be a read error. The chain is built from TRBV5-4 and TRBJ2-3; the match to TRBD1 covers 7 bases. From germline, CDR1 is SGHNT and CDR2 YYREEE (reference sequence). The CDR3 is 15 residues long. CDR3 region: CAGSVQGIQGDTQYF. CDR3 nucleotides: TGTGCCGGCAGCGTACAGGGGATCCAGGGGGATACGCAGTATTTT.

Only a few counts were recorded for this clonotype. The rearrangement links TRBV7-9 to TRBJ2-3; D call uncertain. CDR3 length equals 14 residues. V was pared by 0 bases and J by 4 bases, with 8 bases between. Germline CDR1 SEHNR, CDR2 FQNEAQ (reference sequence). This CDR3 is CASSLAELADTQYF. In nucleotides, the CDR3 is TGTGCCAGCAGCTTAGCGGAGCTAGCAGATACGCAGTATTTT.

In the case of this clonotype: Given a much more abundant clone one base away, this may be a read error. The genes are TRBV6-5 and TRBJ2-4; TRBD1 aligns across 7 bases. The V segment lost 4 bases and the J segment 1 base; nucleotides outside the gene matches: 13. The CDR3 extends over 18 amino acids. From germline, CDR1 is MNHEY and CDR2 SVGAGI. Here the CDR3 reads CASSSPCDRAMAKNIQYF. In DNA form, the CDR3 reads TGTGCCAGCAGTTCCCCCTGTGACAGGGCGATGGCCAAAAACATTCAGTACTTC.

Comment on this clonotype: Mismatch with germline at one junction end may stem from a read error. The chain has TRBV4-3 and TRBJ2-7; tentatively, D is TRBD1 (6 bases). Germline assignment: CDR1 LGHNA and CDR2 YSLEER. The CDR3 has 14 residues. DNA of the CDR3: TGCGCCAGTAGCCAAATAACAGGGTCCTACGGGCAATACTTC. This sequence encodes CASSQITGSYGQYF.

The rearrangement uses TRBV5-1 and TRBJ2-2; the D is unclear. Germline V gene sequence: CDR1 SGHRS, CDR2 YFSETQ. CDR3 length: 13 residues. V was shortened by 1 base and J by 4 bases, with 5 bases between the two germline ends. The CDR3 DNA is TGCGCCAGCAGCTTGACGGGCACCGGGGAGCTGTTTTTT. Translated, it gives CASSLTGTGELFF.

Points on this clonotype: A much larger clone lies a single base off, so this may be a read error. This chain uses TRBV6-2 or TRBV6-3 with TRBJ1-6; 7 bases line up with TRBD1. CDR3 length: 16 amino acids. The germline V gene encodes CDR1 MNHEY and CDR2 SVGEGT. Trimming at V came to 7 bases and at J to 7 bases, leaving 13 bases not matched to a gene. The CDR3 spells CASMDATGQQNSPLHF. The CDR3 DNA is TGTGCCAGCATGGATGCCACGGGACAGCAGAATTCACCCCTCCACTTT.

This rearrangement joins TRBV5-4 to TRBJ2-1, with D unresolved. V was shortened by 4 bases and J by 4 bases, with 18 bases between the two germline ends. CDR1 SGHNT and CDR2 YYREEE come from the germline V gene (reference sequence). This CDR3 comprises 16 residues. This chain's CDR3 is CASSPAPLSPYNEQFF. CDR3 DNA: TGTGCCAGCAGCCCAGCACCCCTCTCCCCTTACAATGAGCAGTTCTTC.

This clonotype was picked up one time. Compared with germline, one end of the junction differs, possibly owing to a read error. This rearrangement joins TRBV4-3 to TRBJ2-3; no clear D gene. The CDR3 runs 12 residues. Germline CDR1 and CDR2: LGHNA and YSLEER. CDR3 residues: CTSSHETDTQYF. In DNA form, the CDR3 reads TGCACCAGCAGCCATGAGACCGATACGCAGTATTTT.

The count of this clonotype is one. At one of its ends the junction is not consistent with the germline gene, which may arise from a read error. The genes are TRBV28 and TRBJ2-7; 12 nucleotides align to TRBD1. CDR3 length equals 14 residues. Germline V gene data show CDR1 as MDHEN and CDR2 as SYDVKM. CDR3 region: CASRGQGATYERYF. The CDR3 DNA reads TGTGCCAGCAGGGGACAGGGGGCAACCTACGAGCGGTACTTC.

For this clonotype: Relative to the germline gene, one junction end is altered; a read error may explain this. The J gene is TRBJ2-2, the V gene TRBV6-6; the match to TRBD2 covers 8 bases. CDR3 length: 15 residues. Germline V gene lookup returns CDR1 MNHNY and CDR2 SVGAGI (reference sequence). The CDR3 sequence: CVSSPGGANTGELFF. In DNA form, the CDR3 reads TGTGTCAGCAGTCCCGGGGGGGCGAACACTGGGGAGCTGTTTTTT.

Notes on this clonotype: A read error may account for a junction end that differs from germline. The chain joins TRBV6-5 to TRBJ2-7, with 9 bases matching TRBD2. The germline gives CDR1 MNHEY, CDR2 SVGAGI. This CDR3 has 13 residues. The CDR3 here is CASMPGLAYEQYF. Here the CDR3 DNA reads TGTGCCAGCATGCCGGGACTAGCTTACGAACAGTACTTC.

The CDR3 loop reads CSVPDSSNQPQHF. CDR3 nucleotide sequence: TGCAGCGTTCCTGATAGTAGCAATCAGCCCCAGCATTTT. This chain joins TRBV29-1 and TRBJ1-5; D is unclear. V was pared by 5 bases and J by 0 bases, with 8 bases between. CDR1 is SQVTM and CDR2 is ANQGSEA in the germline V gene. There are 13 residues in the CDR3.

The chain couples TRBV28 to TRBJ2-7; TRBD2 might be the D (7 bases). V shed 8 bases and J shed 3 bases, with 14 bases lying between them. This CDR3 is 13 amino acids long. Germline V gene sequence: CDR1 MDHEN, CDR2 SYDVKM. The DNA for the CDR3 is TGTGCCAGCGGGGGGGGCAGCAGCTACGAGCAGTACTTC. Translated, it gives CASGGGSSYEQYF.